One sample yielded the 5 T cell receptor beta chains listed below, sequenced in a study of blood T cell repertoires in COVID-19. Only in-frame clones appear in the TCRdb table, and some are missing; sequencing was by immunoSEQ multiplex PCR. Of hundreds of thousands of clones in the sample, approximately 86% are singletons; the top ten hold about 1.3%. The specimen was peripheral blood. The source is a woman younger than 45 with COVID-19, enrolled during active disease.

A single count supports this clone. CDR3 DNA sequence: TGTGCCAGTAGTCTCGGGGGGTTGGCAGATACGCAGTATTTT. Its protein product is CASSLGGLADTQYF. V usage is TRBV19 and J usage is TRBJ2-3; 7 positions agree with TRBD2. Germline V gene sequence: CDR1 LNHDA, CDR2 SQIVND (reference sequence). CDR3 length: 14 residues. The ends lost 5 bases at V and 4 bases at J; junction bases unmatched: 6.

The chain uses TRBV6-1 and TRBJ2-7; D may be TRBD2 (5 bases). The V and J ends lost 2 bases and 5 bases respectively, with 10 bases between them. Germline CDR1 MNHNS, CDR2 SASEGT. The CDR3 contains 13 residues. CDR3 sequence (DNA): TGTGCCAGCAGTGAATGGTCGGGGAACGAGCAGTACTTC. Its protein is CASSEWSGNEQYF.

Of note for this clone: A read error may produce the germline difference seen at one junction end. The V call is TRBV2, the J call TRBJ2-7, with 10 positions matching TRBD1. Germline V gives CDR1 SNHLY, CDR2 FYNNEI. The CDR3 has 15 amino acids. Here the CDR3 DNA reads TGTGCCAGCAGCGAAGGGACAGGGGAAACTCTCGAGCAGTACTTC. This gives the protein CASSEGTGETLEQYF.

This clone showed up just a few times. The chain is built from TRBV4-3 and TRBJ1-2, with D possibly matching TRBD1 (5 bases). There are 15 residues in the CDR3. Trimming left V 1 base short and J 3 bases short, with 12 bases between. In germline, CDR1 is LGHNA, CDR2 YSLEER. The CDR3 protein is CASSQATTAHYGYTF. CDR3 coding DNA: TGCGCCAGCAGCCAAGCCACGACAGCCCACTATGGCTACACCTTC.

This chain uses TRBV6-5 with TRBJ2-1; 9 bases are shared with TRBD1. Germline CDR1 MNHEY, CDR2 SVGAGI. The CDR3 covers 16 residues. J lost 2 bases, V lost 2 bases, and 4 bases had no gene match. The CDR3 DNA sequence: TGTGCCAGCAGTTACCGGGACAGGGCCCCCTACAATGAGCAGTTCTTC. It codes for CASSYRDRAPYNEQFF.